This TCR beta chain stems from a study of T-cell reconstitution after alpha-beta-depleted transplantation in children. The CDR3 extends over 11 amino acids. Unique molecular identifiers tagged the TCRbeta library. From the PCR reads, TCRdb called clonotypes with MiXCR, one entry per CDR3 protein. The sample records about 610,000 distinct CDR3 sequences, over 9.5% being singletons. This clonotype was seen a handful of times. The sample in question was PBMCs from the stem cell graft donor, obtained from the stem cell graft. The chain combines TRBV23-1 with TRBJ2-1; the D gene is possibly TRBD1 (5 bases). TRBV23-1 is classed as an ORF, of uncertain function. The TCR originated in a human donor who donated a stem cell graft to a child with acute myeloid leukemia. The CDR3 sequence: CGGASYNEQFF. In nucleotides, the CDR3 is TGCGGGGGCGCCTCCTACAATGAGCAGTTCTTC.